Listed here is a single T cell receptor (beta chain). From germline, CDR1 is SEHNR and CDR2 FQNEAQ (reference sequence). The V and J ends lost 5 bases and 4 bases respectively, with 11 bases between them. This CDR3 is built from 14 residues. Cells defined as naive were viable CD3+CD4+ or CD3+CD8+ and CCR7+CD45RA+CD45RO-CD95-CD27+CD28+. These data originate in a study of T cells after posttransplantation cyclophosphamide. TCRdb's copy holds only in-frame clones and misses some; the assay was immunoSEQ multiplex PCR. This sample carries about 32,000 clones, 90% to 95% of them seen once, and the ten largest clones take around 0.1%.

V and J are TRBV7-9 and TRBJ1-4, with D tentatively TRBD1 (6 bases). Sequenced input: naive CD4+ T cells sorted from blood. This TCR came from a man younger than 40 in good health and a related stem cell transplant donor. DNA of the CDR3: TGTGCCAGCAGCCCGGGACACTATAATGAAAAACTGTTTTTT. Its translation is CASSPGHYNEKLFF.